A single sample gave rise to the 25 T cell receptor beta chains below, sequenced in a study of blood T cell repertoires in COVID-19 (dated by TCRdb to the early 2020s). Libraries were built with the immunoSEQ multiplex PCR assay. Sourced from immuneACCESS, this table was stored by TCRdb with only in-frame sequences that have V and J called. A share of the clones is absent; for the studies checked, an unresolved V gene accounts for under half, and the remainder has no known explanation. The sample records about 200,000 clones, over 75% of which are singletons. Jointly, the top ten make up 15% to 20% of the sample. The sample comprised peripheral blood. The receptor set was obtained from a man between 50 and 59 years old with COVID-19, enrolled during active disease.

The sample holds one count of this clone. CDR3 coding DNA: TGTGCCAGCAGCCGACCCCTCTCTTGGGGCGGGGGGGACCAAGAGACCCAGTACTTC. This translates into CASSRPLSWGGGDQETQYF. The V and J genes are TRBV5-6 and TRBJ2-5; TRBD2 matches 9 bases. CDR1 and CDR2 from the germline V gene are SGHDT and YYEEEE. V gave up 4 bases and J gave up 0 bases; unmatched junction bases: 16. The CDR3 is 19 residues long.

This clone was detected only once. This chain links TRBV7-8 with TRBJ2-5; TRBD1 matches 10 bases. The CDR3 totals 14 residues. Losses at the gene ends were 5 bases for V and 7 bases for J; bases not matched to a gene: 7. CDR1 and CDR2 (germline): SGHVS, FQNEAQ. CDR3 sequence (DNA): TGTGCCAGCAGCGATATCCGGGACAGGGGGACCCAGTACTTC. Its translation is CASSDIRDRGTQYF. The entire variable domain, with the rest obtained from reference TRBV7-8 and TRBJ2-5, is as follows: GAGVSQSPRYKVAKRGQDVALRCDPISGHVSLFWYQQALGQGPEFLTYFQNEAQLDKSGLPSDRFFAERPEGSVSTLKIQRTQQEDSAVYLCASSDIRDRGTQYFGPGTRLLVL.

This rearrangement joins TRBV19 to TRBJ2-2, with a weak D call TRBD1 (6 bases). CDR1 is LNHDA and CDR2 is SQIVND in the germline V gene (reference sequence). Trimming shortened V by 6 bases and J by 2 bases, and 13 bases separated the two germline ends. This CDR3 contains 15 residues. CDR3: CASSARGSNTGELFF. The DNA of the CDR3 is TGTGCCAGTAGCGCCAGGGGATCAAACACCGGGGAGCTGTTTTTT.

This chain connects TRBV29-1 to TRBJ1-3, with D possibly TRBD1 on 6 matching bases. The V end was cut by 6 bases, the J end by 0 bases, with 15 bases between. Germline V gives CDR1 SQVTM, CDR2 ANQGSEA. This CDR3 contains 15 residues. CDR3 sequence: CSVQTGQISGNTIYF. The CDR3 bases are TGCAGCGTCCAAACCGGACAGATCTCTGGAAACACCATATATTTT.

The chain employs TRBV12-3 or TRBV12-4 and TRBJ2-7; TRBD1 aligns across 8 bases. The CDR3 runs to 13 residues. Unmatched junction bases numbered 4, after V lost 6 bases and J lost 3 bases. DNA of the CDR3: TGTGCCAGCAGGCAGGGGGCGCGCTACGAGCAGTACTTC. Translating gives CASRQGARYEQYF.

The rearrangement joins TRBV10-3 to TRBJ2-7; the D gene is possibly TRBD1 (6 bases). In germline, CDR1 is ENHRY, CDR2 SYGVKD. Trimming shortened V by 0 bases and J by 0 bases, and 12 bases separated the two germline ends. This CDR3 has 16 amino acids. As DNA, the CDR3 is TGTGCCATCAGTGAGTCAGGGACAAGGCTCTCCTACGAGCAGTACTTC. Its protein product is CAISESGTRLSYEQYF.

The chain uses TRBV9 and TRBJ1-2; 7 nucleotides line up with TRBD1. The CDR3 sequence is 16 residues long. After removal of 0 bases from V and 0 bases from J, the junction contained 5 bases not matched to a gene. The germline gives CDR1 SGDLS, CDR2 YYNGEE. CDR3 amino acids: CASSVGWTGANYGYTF. CDR3 sequence (DNA): TGTGCCAGCAGCGTAGGTTGGACAGGAGCTAACTATGGCTACACCTTC.

The chain joins TRBV11-2 to TRBJ1-3, with a possible D match to TRBD1 (6 bases). Germline V gives CDR1 SGHAT, CDR2 FQNNGV. The CDR3 is made up of 18 amino acids. V dropped 5 bases and J dropped 4 bases, with 24 bases sitting between them. Here the CDR3 reads CASSPRQGTQIIGNTIYF. DNA for the CDR3: TGTGCCAGCAGCCCGCGCCAGGGGACCCAAATAATAGGAAACACCATATATTTT.

The chain couples TRBV19 to TRBJ2-7; possibly TRBD2 for D (5 bases). CDR3 length: 15 residues. CDR1 and CDR2 (germline): LNHDA, SQIVND (reference sequence). Trimming cost V 3 bases and J 0 bases, with 12 bases left between them. The CDR3 is CASSIGYGVSYEQYF. The CDR3 DNA is TGTGCCAGTAGTATCGGTTACGGGGTCTCCTACGAGCAGTACTTC.

This sequence joins TRBV18 and TRBJ2-1; D is ambiguous. Between the trimmed V and J ends, which lost 6 bases and 9 bases, there was a span of 18 bases. Germline V gives CDR1 KGHSH, CDR2 LQKENI. This CDR3 is built from 14 residues. CDR3 coding DNA: TGTGCCAGCTCCCCCCCGCGGCCGTTAGGTGAGCAGTTCTTC. Amino acids: CASSPPRPLGEQFF.

The chain couples TRBV7-9 to TRBJ1-3; weak D call: TRBD1 (5 bases). V was pared by 5 bases and J by 3 bases, with 11 bases between. This CDR3 spans 14 amino acids. From germline, CDR1 is SEHNR and CDR2 FQNEAQ (reference sequence). CDR3 sequence reads: CASSPARDGNTIYF. The CDR3 coding sequence is TGTGCCAGCAGCCCGGCCAGGGATGGAAACACCATATATTTT. Using reference TRBV7-9 and TRBJ1-3 for the parts outside the CDR3, the full variable domain is DTGVSQNPRHKITKRGQNVTFRCDPISEHNRLYWYRQTLGQGPEFLTYFQNEAQLEKSRLLSDRFSAERPKGSFSTLEIQRTEQGDSAMYLCASSPARDGNTIYFGEGSWLTVV.

The chain has TRBV10-3 and TRBJ2-3, with a tentative D call TRBD2 (6 bases). The CDR3 covers 16 residues. Germline CDR1 ENHRY, CDR2 SYGVKD. Between the trimmed V and J ends, which lost 0 bases and 0 bases, there was a span of 10 bases. DNA for the CDR3: TGTGCCATCAGTGAGTCGGGGCGGGGTAGCACAGATACGCAGTATTTT. The encoded protein is CAISESGRGSTDTQYF.

The chain recombines TRBV11-2 with TRBJ1-5; D is unclear. Trimming removed 5 bases from V and 3 bases from J, with 8 bases in between. In germline, CDR1 is SGHAT, CDR2 FQNNGV. The CDR3 totals 13 residues. CDR3 nucleotide sequence: TGTGCCAGCAGCCCAGGATACAATCAGCCCCAGCATTTT. Protein: CASSPGYNQPQHF.

V gene TRBV6-5 combines with J gene TRBJ2-1, with a weak D call TRBD1 (5 bases). Deletions cut 10 bases from V and 3 bases from J, with 10 bases between. Germline-derived CDR1 and CDR2 are MNHEY and SVGAGI. CDR3 length: 12 residues. As DNA, the CDR3 is TGTGCCATTGGGGCCTACTACAATGAGCAGTTCTTC. Protein: CAIGAYYNEQFF.

The V and J genes are TRBV6-5 and TRBJ2-5; 8 positions match TRBD1. V shed 6 bases and J 11 bases; nucleotides not matched to a gene: 14. The germline V gene has CDR1 MNHEY and CDR2 SVGAGI. CDR3 length: 14 amino acids. In nucleotides, the CDR3 is TGTGCCAGCAGGAGAGATGGACAGGGCCGAGGGCAGTACTTC. Translated: CASRRDGQGRGQYF.

This clone has a handful of counts. J is TRBJ1-2 and V is TRBV27; D may be TRBD1 (6 bases). This CDR3 region has 19 residues. Trimming shortened V by 0 bases and J by 0 bases, and 20 bases separated the two germline ends. Germline V gene sequence: CDR1 MNHEY, CDR2 SMNVEV (reference sequence). CDR3: CASSLSRATGRGANYGYTF. In DNA, the CDR3 is TGTGCCAGCAGTTTATCGCGGGCCACAGGGAGAGGGGCTAACTATGGCTACACCTTC.

The J gene is TRBJ2-7, the V gene TRBV14; D is perhaps TRBD1 (6 bases). The ends were cut back, 2 bases at V and 2 bases at J, with 13 bases in the middle. CDR1 is SGHDN and CDR2 is FVKESK in the germline V gene. This CDR3 is built from 15 residues. CDR3 loop: CASSQIGTRAYEQYF. For the CDR3, the DNA is TGTGCCAGCAGCCAAATCGGGACAAGGGCCTACGAGCAGTACTTC.

The chain links TRBV25-1 to TRBJ1-6; D perhaps matches TRBD1 (5 bases). The germline V gene has CDR1 MGHDK and CDR2 SYGVNS. This CDR3 has 17 amino acids. V lost 2 bases and J lost 10, with 21 bases in between. The CDR3 here is CASSEQGRISLGSPLHF. The CDR3 coding sequence is TGTGCCAGCAGTGAACAGGGAAGGATTTCTTTGGGATCACCCCTCCACTTT.

V usage is TRBV27 and J usage is TRBJ2-2, with D maybe TRBD1 (7 bases). This CDR3 comprises 15 residues. Germline values: CDR1 MNHEY, CDR2 SMNVEV (reference sequence). V shed 6 bases and J shed 4 bases, with 15 bases lying between them. CDR3 DNA sequence: TGTGCCAGCAGACGGGAGACAGGGTTCACCGGGGAGCTGTTTTTT. It translates to CASRRETGFTGELFF.

V and J are TRBV3-1 (or the pseudogene TRBV3-2) and TRBJ2-7; the match to TRBD1 covers 7 bases. The V gene end was trimmed by 7 bases and the J gene end by 5 bases; junction bases not matched to a gene: 8. The CDR3 is made up of 13 amino acids. Looked up from germline, CDR1 is LGHDT and CDR2 is YNNKEL (reference sequence). CDR3 sequence (DNA): TGTGCCAGCACGCGCCAGGGGGTCGACGAGCAGTACTTC. As protein: CASTRQGVDEQYF.

This sequence joins TRBV6-4 and TRBJ1-2; no firm D call. The germline V gene has CDR1 MRHNA and CDR2 SNTAGT. There are 11 residues in the CDR3. Trimming took off 6 bases at V and 5 bases at J, with 7 bases between the two ends. The CDR3 bases are TGTGCCAGCAGCGGAGGATATGGCTACACCTTC. It yields the protein CASSGGYGYTF.

This clone was detected only once. V and J are TRBV4-3 and TRBJ2-7, with D hard to call. Germline-derived CDR1 and CDR2 are LGHNA and YSLEER. Trimming pared 1 base from V and 0 bases from J, leaving 7 bases between. This CDR3 has 14 amino acids. The CDR3 nucleotides are TGCGCCAGCAGCCAAGTGGCAGGCTCCTACGAGCAGTACTTC. As protein: CASSQVAGSYEQYF.

This rearrangement joins TRBV6-6 to TRBJ1-3; D unclear. This CDR3 spans 15 amino acids. Deletions cut 2 bases from V and 0 bases from J, with 8 bases between. CDR1 is MNHNY and CDR2 is SVGAGI in the germline V gene (reference sequence). This chain's CDR3 is CASSYEGISGNTIYF. CDR3 DNA: TGTGCCAGCAGTTACGAGGGAATCTCTGGAAACACCATATATTTT.

The chain joins TRBV7-9 to TRBJ2-7; 7 bases line up with TRBD1. CDR3 length: 15 amino acids. From germline, CDR1 is SEHNR and CDR2 FQNEAQ (reference sequence). The ends lost 4 bases at V and 3 bases at J; junction bases unmatched: 9. As DNA, the CDR3 is TGTGCCAGCAGCTCGACCGGGACAGCCCTCTACGAGCAGTACTTC. It translates to CASSSTGTALYEQYF.

The chain couples TRBV5-1 to TRBJ2-5, with 7 bases that match TRBD1. Unmatched junction bases numbered 3, after V lost 2 bases and J lost 5 bases. Germline V gene lookup returns CDR1 SGHRS and CDR2 YFSETQ. There are 13 residues in the CDR3. CDR3 in DNA: TGCGCCAGCAGCTTCACAGGGGAGGAGACCCAGTACTTC. Its translation is CASSFTGEETQYF.